Each of the 21 T cell receptor beta chains below was sequenced from the same sample in a study of T cells in Graves' hyperthyroidism and ophthalmopathy. There were TCR beta CDR3 regions amplified from RNA transcripts. Initially, a first-round RT-PCR of the TCR CDR3 employed the HTBI primer set. TCRdb passed the multiplex PCR reads through MiXCR, listing each CDR3 protein once. The data show 600,000 to 800,000 distinct CDR3 sequences, about 35% seen once. Material: blood. The receptors derive from a woman in her 40s with Graves' hyperthyroidism.

This sequence joins TRBV3-1 and TRBJ1-1; D is possibly TRBD1 (6 bases). Per germline, CDR1 LGHDT and CDR2 YNNKEL (reference sequence). The V end lost 3 bases, the J end lost 4 bases, and 9 bases lay between the germline ends. CDR3 size: 13 residues. The CDR3, as DNA: TGTGCCAGCAGCCATATGGGGGCCACTGAAGCTTTCTTT. This codes for CASSHMGATEAFF.

This clonotype was seen more than once but under ten times. V is TRBV4-3 and J is TRBJ2-5; D call uncertain. The CDR3 contains 13 residues. With 0 bases removed from V and 4 bases from J, the gap between germline ends came to 6 bases. The germline V gene has CDR1 LGHNA and CDR2 YSLEER. In nucleotides, the CDR3 is TGCGCCAGCAGCCAAGAATCTGGAGAGACCCAGTACTTC. This codes for CASSQESGETQYF.

This clonotype showed up many times. The rearrangement joins TRBV5-5 to TRBJ1-1; D unclear. The CDR3 loop spans 11 amino acids. CDR1 is SGHKS, CDR2 YYEKEE, per germline (reference sequence). Trimming took off 2 bases at V and 12 bases at J, with 11 bases between the two ends. CDR3 bases: TGTGCCAGCAGCTTAGAGGGCGAACCTTTCTTT. Residues: CASSLEGEPFF. Supplemented by reference TRBV5-5 and TRBJ1-1, the full variable domain reads DAGVTQSPTHLIKTRGQQVTLRCSPISGHKSVSWYQQVLGQGPQFIFQYYEKEERGRGNFPDRFSARQFPNYSSELNVNALLLGDSALYLCASSLEGEPFFGQGTRLTVV.

A word on this clonotype: A much larger clone lies one base from this, so it may be a read error. This chain connects TRBV7-3 to TRBJ1-3; 7 positions match TRBD1. This CDR3 comprises 15 residues. Germline V gives CDR1 SGHTA, CDR2 FQGTGA. Here the CDR3 DNA reads TGTGCCAGCAGACCGGGACAGAGCTCTGGAGACACCATATATTTT. It yields the protein CASRPGQSSGDTIYF.

This clonotype was found once. This chain connects TRBV6-2 or TRBV6-3 to TRBJ1-3; 7 positions match TRBD1. J was trimmed by 1 base and V by 6 bases; bases with no gene match: 3. Germline loops: CDR1 MNHEY, CDR2 SVGEGT. This CDR3 contains 14 residues. CDR3 sequence: CASRLQGSGNTIYF. Here the CDR3 DNA reads TGTGCCAGCAGACTACAGGGGTCTGGAAACACCATATATTTT.

The genes are TRBV6-2 or TRBV6-3 and TRBJ1-1; D not resolved. The V end lost 2 bases, the J end lost 6 bases, and 10 bases lay between the germline ends. This CDR3 spans 13 amino acids. Germline V gene data show CDR1 as MNHEY and CDR2 as SVGEGT. CDR3 sequence reads: CASSYPGRAEAFF. The CDR3 coding sequence is TGTGCCAGCAGTTACCCCGGACGGGCTGAAGCTTTCTTT.

The sample holds many counts of this clonotype. The chain uses TRBV25-1 and TRBJ1-2; 9 nucleotides agree with TRBD1. With 5 bases clipped from V and 13 bases from J, the junction kept 14 bases outside the gene matches. The germline V gene encodes CDR1 MGHDK and CDR2 SYGVNS. The CDR3 has 14 residues. This chain's CDR3 is CASSPQPGQGTITF. The CDR3 region has the DNA TGTGCCAGCAGTCCCCAACCGGGACAGGGTACAATCACCTTC.

Ten or more counts support this clonotype. The junction does not match germline at one end; this may be a read error. The gene calls are TRBV10-3 and TRBJ2-2; no clear D gene. Germline V lookup: CDR1 ENHRY, CDR2 SYGVKD. The CDR3 loop spans 14 amino acids. The DNA of the CDR3 is TGTGCCAGCAGTGAAAGCGTAGAGAGCGGGGAGCTGTTTTTT. This codes for CASSESVESGELFF.

V gene TRBV19 combines with J gene TRBJ1-6; D remains ambiguous. The germline V and J ends were trimmed by 9 bases and 6 bases, with 21 bases remaining between them. There are 16 residues in the CDR3. Germline V CDR1 and CDR2: LNHDA, SQIVND (reference sequence). As DNA, the CDR3 is TGTGCCAGCAGTTACTCGGGAGGCGGGCTTAATTCACCCCTCCACTTT. Translation: CASSYSGGGLNSPLHF.

This clonotype was observed at least ten times. The V and J genes are TRBV29-1 and TRBJ1-5, with D perhaps TRBD1 (6 bases). The CDR3 is 13 amino acids. Germline values: CDR1 SQVTM, CDR2 ANQGSEA. The V and J ends lost 6 bases and 4 bases respectively, with 13 bases between them. The CDR3 DNA sequence: TGCAGCGTGGACCAGGGGAGGAATCAGCCCCAGCATTTT. It codes for CSVDQGRNQPQHF.

The chain employs TRBV2 and TRBJ1-3; D is uncertain. V lost 8 bases and J lost 0, with 14 bases in between. The CDR3 sequence is 15 residues long. Germline values: CDR1 SNHLY, CDR2 FYNNEI. DNA for the CDR3: TGTGCCAGCTCACCGTCAGAGGGCTCTGGAAACACCATATATTTT. This encodes CASSPSEGSGNTIYF.

This clonotype was detected ten times or more. Because it lacks the conserved phenylalanine or tryptophan at the end, this CDR3 is likely a read error. No DNA is shown, since the ends of the CDR3 on it are uncertain; the CDR3 is the one TCRdb lists. The V call is TRBV7-9, the J call TRBJ2-7; TRBD1, the D gene given by the table, was not confirmed from the DNA. The length of the CDR3 is 8 amino acids, counting both ends. Looked up from germline, CDR1 is SEHNR and CDR2 is FQNEAQ (reference sequence). Here the CDR3 reads CASSGNRG.

The genes are TRBV6-1 and TRBJ2-7; no clear D gene. Looked up from germline, CDR1 is MNHNS and CDR2 is SASEGT. This CDR3 contains 13 residues. The V and J ends lost 8 bases and 5 bases respectively, with 16 bases between them. The CDR3 is CASFDAEANEQYF. CDR3 bases: TGTGCCAGCTTTGACGCAGAGGCCAACGAGCAGTACTTC.

Only a few counts were recorded for this clonotype. The chain links TRBV13 to TRBJ2-2; perhaps D is TRBD1 or TRBD2 (5 bases each). Trimming shortened V by 4 bases and J by 2 bases, and 17 bases separated the two germline ends. The CDR3 runs 17 residues. The germline gives CDR1 PRHDT, CDR2 FYEKMQ (reference sequence). The CDR3 protein is CASSSRRGRDNTGELFF. CDR3 sequence (DNA): TGTGCCAGCAGCTCCCGCCGGGGCCGAGATAACACCGGGGAGCTGTTTTTT. The full variable domain, rest sourced from reference TRBV13 and TRBJ2-2, is AAGVIQSPRHLIKEKRETATLKCYPIPRHDTVYWYQQGPGQDPQFLISFYEKMQSDKGSIPDRFSAQQFSDYHSELNMSSLELGDSALYFCASSSRRGRDNTGELFFGEGSRLTVL.

The chain recombines TRBV18 with TRBJ1-2, with D tentatively TRBD1 (6 bases). The CDR3 contains 14 residues. CDR1 and CDR2 (germline): KGHSH, LQKENI. V was pared by 0 bases and J by 4 bases, with 9 bases between. CDR3 coding DNA: TGTGCCAGCTCACCACCCCAGGGGCGCTATGGCTACACCTTC. Protein: CASSPPQGRYGYTF. Drawing the rest from reference TRBV18 and TRBJ1-2, the complete variable domain is NAGVMQNPRHLVRRRGQEARLRCSPMKGHSHVYWYRQLPEEGLKFMVYLQKENIIDESGMPKERFSAEFPKEGPSILRIQQVVRGDSAAYFCASSPPQGRYGYTFGSGTRLTVV.

This clonotype showed up just a few times. V gene TRBV4-1 combines with J gene TRBJ2-5; TRBD1 might be the D (5 bases). This CDR3 spans 13 amino acids. Germline V lookup: CDR1 MGHRA, CDR2 YSYEKL. Trimming took 3 bases from V and 4 from J, leaving 9 bases between them. The CDR3 sequence is CASSQRRGETQYF. The DNA for the CDR3 is TGCGCCAGCAGCCAGCGAAGGGGAGAGACCCAGTACTTC.

This clonotype was counted many times. V is TRBV7-9 and J is TRBJ1-4, with D possibly TRBD1 on 6 matching bases. The CDR3 spans 13 residues. V lost 5 bases, J lost 8 bases, and 12 bases lay in between. Per germline, CDR1 SEHNR and CDR2 FQNEAQ (reference sequence). CDR3 sequence reads: CASSVQGKEKLFF. The CDR3, as DNA: TGTGCCAGCAGCGTCCAGGGGAAAGAAAAACTGTTTTTT.

The gene calls are TRBV7-9 and TRBJ2-2, with 8 positions matching TRBD1. The V gene's germline CDR1 is SEHNR and CDR2 FQNEAQ (reference sequence). This CDR3 has 15 amino acids. V shed 5 bases, J shed 5 bases, and the junction held 7 bases outside the gene matches. The CDR3 sequence is CASSVHRGRTGELFF. The CDR3 nucleotides are TGTGCCAGCAGCGTACACAGGGGGAGGACCGGGGAGCTGTTTTTT.

This clonotype has at least ten counts. The chain has TRBV20-1 and TRBJ2-7; 13 bases are a match to TRBD2. Germline loops: CDR1 DFQATT, CDR2 SNEGSKA (reference sequence). V shed 6 bases, J shed 4 bases, and the junction held 9 bases outside the gene matches. The CDR3 covers 15 residues. CDR3: CSARTSGRAGYEQYF. In nucleotides, the CDR3 is TGCAGTGCCCGAACTAGCGGGAGGGCGGGGTACGAGCAGTACTTC.

This clonotype occurred a few times. The chain has TRBV5-4 and TRBJ1-1; tentatively, D is TRBD1 (6 bases). CDR3 length: 15 amino acids. Looked up from germline, CDR1 is SGHNT and CDR2 is YYREEE (reference sequence). Trimming removed 1 base at V and 4 bases at J, with 14 bases between. The CDR3 is CASSLQQGRGTEAFF. The CDR3 coding sequence is TGTGCCAGCAGCTTGCAACAGGGCAGAGGCACTGAAGCTTTCTTT.

The chain uses TRBV5-6 and TRBJ1-5; 7 bases are a match to TRBD1. This CDR3 has 14 residues. The J segment lost 5 bases and the V segment lost 3 bases, leaving 5 bases of the junction unmatched. Germline CDR1 reads SGHDT; CDR2 reads YYEEEE. DNA for the CDR3: TGTGCCAGCAGCTCCCGGGACAGATATCAGCCCCAGCATTTT. Protein sequence: CASSSRDRYQPQHF.